The rows below give T cell receptor beta chains drawn from one sample of a study of cytomegalovirus exposure and HLA in healthy donors. Repertoires were generated with immunoSEQ multiplex PCR, while TCRdb's copy carries only in-frame clones and drops some. This specimen shows 150,000 to 200,000 clones; the ten leading clones hold about 6.5%. Sequencing was done on a sample of PBMCs. The receptors originated from a man aged 25-45 years in good health and CMV-seronegative. CDR3s include the opening cysteine and the closing phenylalanine or tryptophan. The D gene is left open where the match is weak.

D	J	V	CDR3	DNA
NA	TRBJ2-7	TRBV4-3	CASSQERALSYEQYF	TGCGCCAGCAGCCAAGAGAGGGCCCTATCCTACGAGCAGTACTTC
NA	TRBJ2-1	TRBV2	CASSGTNNGEQFF	TGTGCCAGCAGTGGGACTAATAATGGTGAGCAGTTCTTC
TRBD1	TRBJ2-1	TRBV4-1	CAREPGQGNEQFF	TGCGCCAGGGAACCGGGACAGGGCAATGAGCAGTTCTTC
TRBD2	TRBJ2-1	TRBV5-6	CASSLGLAGAISSYNEQFF	TGTGCCAGCAGCTTGGGCCTAGCGGGCGCTATTAGCTCCTACAATGAGCAGTTCTTC
NA	TRBJ2-1	TRBV7-3	CASSLESGSSYNEQFF	TGTGCCAGCAGCTTAGAATCCGGGAGCTCCTACAATGAGCAGTTCTTC
NA	TRBJ1-2	TRBV11-1	CASSHPGTKSYGYTF	TGTGCCAGCAGCCACCCCGGGACAAAATCTTATGGCTACACCTTC
TRBD1	TRBJ2-7	TRBV27	CASSSLSTGKITRQYF	TGTGCCAGCAGTTCCCTATCGACAGGGAAAATTACGCGGCAGTACTTC
NA	TRBJ2-7	TRBV7-2	CASRRTPERSEQYF	TGTGCCAGCAGACGAACACCTGAGCGTTCCGAGCAGTACTTC
NA	TRBJ2-2	TRBV28	CASSLDSRQLFF	TGTGCCAGCAGTTTAGACAGCCGACAGCTGTTTTTT
TRBD1	TRBJ2-5	TRBV7-8	CASSLLGRRGGSQETQYF	TGTGCCAGCAGCTTATTGGGCCGTCGAGGGGGCTCCCAAGAGACCCAGTACTTC
TRBD1	TRBJ1-1	TRBV29-1	CSALDRVTHNTEAFF	TGCAGCGCCCTGGACAGGGTAACCCACAACACTGAAGCTTTCTTT
NA	TRBJ1-2	TRBV7-2	CASSRFFGSNYGYTF	TGTGCCAGCAGCCGGTTTTTCGGGAGTAACTATGGCTACACCTTC
TRBD1	TRBJ2-1	TRBV7-6	CASSSDSRGQGSEQFF	TGTGCCAGCAGCTCGGACTCGAGGGGACAGGGGAGTGAGCAGTTCTTC
NA	TRBJ1-2	TRBV6-6	CASSAGGGDLGYTF	TGTGCCAGCAGCGCCGGAGGCGGCGACTTAGGCTACACCTTC
TRBD1	TRBJ1-2	TRBV7-8	CASSYYSGTGGGGYTF	TGTGCCAGCAGCTACTATTCCGGGACAGGGGGCGGTGGCTACACCTTC